Presented here are 29 T cell receptor beta chains from one specimen sequenced in a study of blood T cells in healthy people across ages (dated by TCRdb to between 2014 and 2017). Receptor libraries were prepared by 5' RACE. Sequencing relied on an Illumina HiSeq 2500. A second about 6 to 11 cycle PCR used a sample-barcoded 5' primer and a J-beta primer mix. The public reads were reprocessed in TCRdb via fastp at Q25 and MiXCR, keeping in-frame beta chains. Every entry covers one CDR3 protein and lists the most common genes and DNA from its rows. A total of roughly 800,000 distinct CDR3 sequences appear in this sample, 20% to 25% of them only once. The top ten clonotypes cover roughly 3.5% of the sample. These data are also associated with another study on T cells of mothers and their children.

Material for sequencing was blood. The receptors come from a boy between 5 and 17 years old in good health.

This clonotype was counted only a few times. The chain is built from TRBV6-1 and TRBJ2-1, with D tentatively TRBD1 or TRBD2 (5 bases each). The V end was cut by 7 bases, the J end by 0 bases, with 25 bases between. Germline loops: CDR1 MNHNS, CDR2 SASEGT. There are 19 residues in the CDR3. Here the CDR3 reads CASNTISRDGDLSYNEQFF. The CDR3 DNA is TGTGCCAGCAATACAATCAGCCGGGACGGTGACCTCTCCTACAATGAGCAGTTCTTC.

The sample holds a few counts of this clonotype. The genes are TRBV4-3 and TRBJ2-3, with 8 bases that match TRBD2. Trimming removed 0 bases from V and 2 bases from J; junction bases left unmatched: 4. This CDR3 contains 16 residues. Germline V gives CDR1 LGHNA, CDR2 YSLEER. The CDR3 DNA is TGCGCCAGCAGCCAAGATGTCGGGGGGGCCACAGATACGCAGTATTTT. Amino acid sequence: CASSQDVGGATDTQYF.

The chain joins TRBV5-1 to TRBJ2-1; TRBD1 agrees at 9 bases. With the DNA end fitting TRBJ2-7 better, the J assignment may be wrong. Looked up from germline, CDR1 is SGHRS and CDR2 is YFSETQ. CDR3 length equals 14 residues. CDR3: CASSEDRGSYEQYF. DNA for the CDR3: TGCGCCAGCAGCGAGGACAGGGGTTCCTACGAGCAGTACTTC.

This clonotype turned up a few times. The rearrangement links TRBV3-1 to TRBJ2-3, with D unresolved. The CDR3 extends over 15 amino acids. V was shortened by 1 base and J by 0 bases, with 8 bases between the two germline ends. Germline lookup yields CDR1 LGHDT and CDR2 YNNKEL (reference sequence). The CDR3: CASSQGKSSTDTQYF. The CDR3 coding sequence is TGTGCCAGCAGCCAAGGTAAGTCTAGCACAGATACGCAGTATTTT.

The chain links TRBV29-1 to TRBJ2-4; 10 nucleotides align to TRBD2. V lost 8 bases and J lost 2; bases outside the gene matches: 9. The CDR3 has 15 amino acids. Germline lookup yields CDR1 SQVTM and CDR2 ANQGSEA. CDR3 in amino acids: CSPGEREGPKNIQYF. The CDR3 DNA follows: TGCAGCCCTGGAGAGCGGGAGGGTCCCAAAAACATTCAGTACTTC. Full variable domain (rest looked up from reference TRBV29-1 and TRBJ2-4): SAVISQKPSRDICQRGTSLTIQCQVDSQVTMMFWYRQQPGQSLTLIATANQGSEATYESGFVIDKFPISRPNLTFSTLTVSNMSPEDSSIYLCSPGEREGPKNIQYFGAGTRLSVL.

V and J are TRBV7-9 and TRBJ2-1; D uncertain. Trimming took off 7 bases at V and 6 bases at J, with 13 bases between the two ends. The CDR3 spans 13 residues. In germline, CDR1 is SEHNR, CDR2 FQNEAQ (reference sequence). Here the CDR3 reads CASNYPWANEQFF. CDR3 coding DNA: TGTGCCAGCAACTATCCCTGGGCCAATGAGCAGTTCTTC.

The chain joins TRBV15 to TRBJ1-5; D might be TRBD1 (6 bases). V lost 5 bases and J lost 4, with 9 bases in between. The CDR3 extends over 13 amino acids. Germline V gene sequence: CDR1 LNHNV, CDR2 YYDKDF (reference sequence). The CDR3, as DNA: TGTGCCACCAGCCTAGACAGGAATCAGCCCCAGCATTTT. This translates into CATSLDRNQPQHF.

The chain combines TRBV6-6 with TRBJ1-1; D perhaps matches TRBD1 (6 bases). V lost 6 bases, J lost 1 base, and 12 bases lay in between. This CDR3 comprises 14 residues. Germline CDR1 is MNHNY and CDR2 is SVGAGI (reference sequence). The CDR3 spells CASRTGPGNTEAFF. The CDR3 region has the DNA TGTGCCAGCAGGACAGGACCAGGGAACACTGAAGCTTTCTTT.

This clonotype has ten or more counts. The chain joins TRBV7-2 to TRBJ2-3; no definite D call. V lost 6 bases and J 2 bases, leaving 9 bases between the germline ends. CDR1 SGHTA and CDR2 FQGNSA come from the germline V gene. The CDR3 is 13 residues long. CDR3 bases: TGTGCCAGCAGTTTGGCATCCACAGATACGCAGTATTTT. Amino acid sequence: CASSLASTDTQYF. The entire variable domain, with the rest obtained from reference TRBV7-2 and TRBJ2-3, is as follows: GAGVSQSPSNKVTEKGKDVELRCDPISGHTALYWYRQSLGQGLEFLIYFQGNSAPDKSGLPSDRFSAERTGGSVSTLTIQRTQQEDSAVYLCASSLASTDTQYFGPGTRLTVL.

This chain uses TRBV3-1 with TRBJ2-5; no firm D call. This CDR3 spans 12 amino acids. The germline V and J ends were trimmed by 4 bases and 6 bases, with 9 bases remaining between them. Germline V gene sequence: CDR1 LGHDT, CDR2 YNNKEL (reference sequence). The CDR3 here is CASSRYTQTQYF. DNA for the CDR3: TGTGCCAGCAGCCGGTATACGCAGACCCAGTACTTC.

The chain employs TRBV11-2 and TRBJ1-2, with 7 nucleotides matching TRBD1. CDR3 size: 12 residues. Trimming at V came to 9 bases and at J to 4 bases, leaving 5 bases not matched to a gene. CDR1 SGHAT and CDR2 FQNNGV come from the germline V gene. CDR3 DNA sequence: TGTGCCAGTAGGACAGGAGCCTATGGCTACACCTTC. Its protein product is CASRTGAYGYTF.

The chain joins TRBV4-1 to TRBJ1-4; no clear D gene. CDR3 length: 14 residues. Germline loops: CDR1 MGHRA, CDR2 YSYEKL. The V end was cut by 3 bases, the J end by 8 bases, with 13 bases between. CDR3 region: CASSHEGSFEKLFF. The CDR3 nucleotides are TGCGCCAGCAGCCACGAAGGAAGTTTCGAAAAACTGTTTTTT.

This clonotype was picked up a small number of times. V usage is TRBV29-1 and J usage is TRBJ2-5; 7 bases agree with TRBD1. The length of the CDR3 is 12 residues. Germline CDR1 SQVTM, CDR2 ANQGSEA. The ends lost 6 bases at V and 1 base at J; junction bases unmatched: 2. This CDR3 reads CSVGTAQETQYF. In DNA form, the CDR3 reads TGCAGCGTAGGGACAGCCCAAGAGACCCAGTACTTC.

The V call is TRBV12-3 or TRBV12-4, the J call TRBJ1-5; perhaps TRBD1 as D (5 bases). The CDR3 runs to 16 residues. V was cut by 7 bases and J by 6 bases, with 22 bases left in between. CDR3 region: CASTSEAGLLSQPQHF. For the CDR3, the DNA is TGTGCCAGCACCTCGGAAGCAGGGCTTCTTAGTCAGCCCCAGCATTTT.

This clonotype has just a few counts. This chain links TRBV29-1 with TRBJ2-2; D uncertain. V gave up 5 bases and J gave up 0 bases, with 7 bases separating them. Germline assignment: CDR1 SQVTM and CDR2 ANQGSEA. The CDR3 loop spans 13 amino acids. CDR3 in amino acids: CSVFRTNTGELFF. CDR3 nucleotide sequence: TGCAGCGTTTTCCGGACGAACACCGGGGAGCTGTTTTTT.

A few counts support this clonotype. This chain's CDR3 is CASTSIGSSYEQYF. DNA for the CDR3: TGTGCCAGCACCTCCATCGGGAGCTCCTACGAGCAGTACTTC. The V gene is TRBV12-3 or TRBV12-4, the J gene TRBJ2-7, with D maybe TRBD2 (6 bases). The CDR3 spans 14 residues. V dropped 7 bases and J dropped 0 bases, with 13 bases sitting between them.

This clonotype was detected only a few times. The chain carries TRBV4-3 and TRBJ2-7; TRBD2 aligns across 8 bases. The germline gives CDR1 LGHNA, CDR2 YSLEER. The CDR3 is 16 amino acids. The V gene end was trimmed by 0 bases and the J gene end by 2 bases; junction bases not matched to a gene: 6. CDR3 loop: CASSQEYDSGTYEQYF. CDR3 nucleotide sequence: TGCGCCAGCAGCCAAGAGTATGATAGCGGGACCTACGAGCAGTACTTC.

This clonotype was recorded a few times. This chain links TRBV20-1 with TRBJ2-7; 7 bases fit TRBD1. The junction had 12 bases not matched to a gene; V was cut back by 5 bases and J by 2 bases. In germline, CDR1 is DFQATT, CDR2 SNEGSKA (reference sequence). The CDR3 runs 15 residues. The CDR3 here is CSASLRDRLTYEQYF. DNA of the CDR3: TGCAGTGCTTCCCTTCGGGACAGACTGACCTACGAGCAGTACTTC.

This chain links TRBV28 with TRBJ2-5; tentatively, D is TRBD1 or TRBD2 (7 bases each). Trimming left V 3 bases short and J 2 bases short, with 28 bases between. CDR3 size: 20 residues. Germline V gene sequence: CDR1 MDHEN, CDR2 SYDVKM. In DNA form, the CDR3 reads TGTGCCAGCAGTTTGGTACAGGGGCCACGAATGGGACTACCGCAAGAGACCCAGTACTTC. It yields the protein CASSLVQGPRMGLPQETQYF. The variable domain in full, with the rest retrieved from reference TRBV28 and TRBJ2-5, is DVKVTQSSRYLVKRTGEKVFLECVQDMDHENMFWYRQDPGLGLRLIYFSYDVKMKEKGDIPEGYSVSREKKERFSLILESASTNQTSMYLCASSLVQGPRMGLPQETQYFGPGTRLLVL.

This chain joins TRBV12-3 or TRBV12-4 and TRBJ1-1, with D uncertain. The V and J ends lost 4 bases and 7 bases respectively, with 25 bases between them. There are 17 residues in the CDR3. CDR3: CASSSVFGSQIVGEAFF. DNA for the CDR3: TGTGCCAGCAGTTCTGTTTTCGGTTCTCAGATTGTAGGTGAAGCTTTCTTT.

The V call is TRBV5-6, the J call TRBJ1-2; the match to TRBD1 covers 7 bases. CDR1 SGHDT and CDR2 YYEEEE come from the germline V gene. This CDR3 has 14 residues. J was trimmed by 6 bases and V by 1 base; bases with no gene match: 6. The CDR3: CASSLLTGADGYTF. As DNA, the CDR3 is TGTGCCAGCAGCTTGTTAACAGGGGCAGATGGCTACACCTTC.

The rearrangement joins TRBV18 to TRBJ1-4; TRBD1 is a possible D gene (6 bases). The CDR3 is 16 residues long. V lost 3 bases and J lost 3, with 14 bases in between. Germline V gives CDR1 KGHSH, CDR2 LQKENI. The CDR3 DNA reads as TGTGCCAGCTCACCGGAGTTGGGACAACCTAATGAAAAACTGTTTTTT. Amino acids: CASSPELGQPNEKLFF.

V is TRBV20-1 and J is TRBJ1-1, with a tentative D call TRBD1 (6 bases). Per the germline V gene, CDR1 is DFQATT and CDR2 is SNEGSKA (reference sequence). V shed 6 bases and J shed 3 bases, with 17 bases lying between them. The CDR3 sequence is 14 residues long. CDR3 sequence (DNA): TGCAGTGCCACGAGGAACAGGGCGGACACTGAAGCTTTCTTT. Its translation is CSATRNRADTEAFF.

The genes are TRBV6-5 and TRBJ2-5, with D possibly being TRBD1 or TRBD2 (6 bases each). The V gene lost 4 bases and the J gene lost 5 bases, with 14 bases spanning the gap. The CDR3 runs to 14 residues. From germline, CDR1 is MNHEY and CDR2 SVGAGI. The CDR3 DNA reads TGTGCCAGCAGTTGGGGGGCCGCCCGGGAGACCCAGTACTTC. Protein: CASSWGAARETQYF.

This clonotype was seen a few times. The CDR3 coding sequence is TGTGCCAGCACCCGCGGGACTAGCGGGGGCAAAGAGACCCAGTACTTC. It translates to CASTRGTSGGKETQYF. V and J are TRBV9 and TRBJ2-5; 14 bases line up with TRBD2. Germline lookup yields CDR1 SGDLS and CDR2 YYNGEE. The CDR3 contains 16 residues. J gave up 3 bases and V 6 bases, and 7 bases lay outside the gene matches.

This clonotype showed up just a few times. The CDR3 is CASSPPTRVADTQYF. Here the CDR3 DNA reads TGTGCCAGCAGCCCCCCCACGAGGGTTGCAGATACGCAGTATTTT. The J gene is TRBJ2-3, the V gene TRBV7-2; tentatively, D is TRBD2 (5 bases). V lost 5 bases and J 4 bases, leaving 16 bases between the germline ends. CDR1 and CDR2 from the germline V gene are SGHTA and FQGNSA. The CDR3 has 15 residues.

This clonotype was seen at least ten times. The gene calls are TRBV20-1 and TRBJ2-4, with 7 nucleotides matching TRBD2. The V and J ends lost 1 base and 0 bases, in that order; junction bases with no gene match: 6. CDR3 size: 16 residues. Germline CDR1 and CDR2: DFQATT and SNEGSKA (reference sequence). The CDR3 reads CSARVLAAVAKNIQYF. The CDR3 DNA follows: TGCAGTGCTAGAGTCCTAGCGGCTGTAGCCAAAAACATTCAGTACTTC.

This clonotype was seen a few times. This chain uses TRBV28 with TRBJ2-4; D is uncertain. This CDR3 region has 15 residues. Germline assignment: CDR1 MDHEN and CDR2 SYDVKM. The ends were cut back, 5 bases at V and 1 base at J, with 12 bases in the middle. CDR3 loop: CASSGPWDAKNIQYF. Here the CDR3 DNA reads TGTGCCAGCAGTGGGCCGTGGGATGCCAAAAACATTCAGTACTTC.

The chain is built from TRBV4-3 and TRBJ2-7; D assignment may be TRBD1 or TRBD2 (6 bases each). CDR3 length: 15 amino acids. The V end was cut by 2 bases, the J end by 5 bases, with 16 bases between. Per germline, CDR1 LGHNA and CDR2 YSLEER. This chain's CDR3 is CASSQLGGTGNEQYF. The DNA of the CDR3 is TGCGCCAGCAGCCAATTGGGGGGAACAGGGAACGAGCAGTACTTC.